The next 8 T cell receptor beta chains were all read from a single sample in a study of shared clonotypes between healthy human individuals. Assay used: immunoSEQ multiplex PCR; TCRdb lists only in-frame clones, some missing. The data show about 2,500,000 clones, with approximately 90% seen just once and around 0.15% held by the top ten. Material: naive CD4+ T cells sorted from blood. Subset reported: CD45RA+ positively selected. These receptors were obtained from a man between 18 and 35 years old in good health.

The rearrangement joins TRBV9 to TRBJ2-3, with TRBD2 as a possible D gene (5 bases). Germline V gives CDR1 SGDLS, CDR2 YYNGEE. The CDR3 loop spans 15 amino acids. The V gene lost 0 bases and the J gene lost 4 bases, with 12 bases spanning the gap. The CDR3 here is CASSVDPSFPDTQYF. CDR3 sequence (DNA): TGTGCCAGCAGCGTAGACCCTAGCTTCCCAGATACGCAGTATTTT.

The V call is TRBV30, the J call TRBJ1-3; D may be TRBD1 (5 bases). V was trimmed by 4 bases and J by 4 bases, leaving 23 bases between them. The germline CDR1 and CDR2 sequences are GTSNPN and SVGIG (reference sequence). This CDR3 has 17 amino acids. The CDR3 protein is CAWTRLRGGSSGNTIYF. The CDR3 DNA sequence: TGTGCCTGGACCCGGCTCCGTGGGGGATCTTCCGGAAACACCATATATTTT. Complete variable domain (other parts from reference TRBV30 and TRBJ1-3): SQTIHQWPATLVQPVGSPLSLECTVEGTSNPNLYWYRQAAGRGLQLLFYSVGIGQISSEVPQNLSASRPQDRQFILSSKKLLLSDSGFYLCAWTRLRGGSSGNTIYFGEGSWLTVV.

This clone was recorded once. The V gene is TRBV10-3, the J gene TRBJ2-1; TRBD2 agrees at 8 bases. V lost 7 bases to trimming and J lost 3 bases; unmatched junction nucleotides: 20. Germline V gene data show CDR1 as ENHRY and CDR2 as SYGVKD. The CDR3 consists of 19 residues. CDR3 bases: TGTGCCATCACGTCAAACCTACACGGACAGAGCGGGAGCTACAATGAGCAGTTCTTC. Its translation: CAITSNLHGQSGSYNEQFF.

On this clone itself: Distinct nucleotide sequences in the sample also encode this CDR3. The chain carries TRBV5-1 and TRBJ2-3; D might be TRBD1 (6 bases). CDR3 length: 13 amino acids. Germline V gene sequence: CDR1 SGHRS, CDR2 YFSETQ. V gave up 4 bases and J gave up 2 bases, with 8 bases separating them. Here the CDR3 DNA reads TGCGCCAGCAGCCGGGACACCACAGATACGCAGTATTTT. It encodes CASSRDTTDTQYF.

V usage is TRBV5-4 and J usage is TRBJ1-1; D possibly corresponds to TRBD1 (6 bases). Deletions cut 4 bases from V and 4 bases from J, with 11 bases between. The CDR3 has 13 amino acids. The germline gives CDR1 SGHNT, CDR2 YYREEE (reference sequence). CDR3 in amino acids: CASSPDRFTEAFF. DNA of the CDR3: TGTGCCAGCAGCCCAGACAGGTTCACTGAAGCTTTCTTT. Looking up the rest from reference TRBV5-4 and TRBJ1-1 gives the full variable domain: ETGVTQSPTHLIKTRGQQVTLRCSSQSGHNTVSWYQQALGQGPQFIFQYYREEENGRGNFPPRFSGLQFPNYSSELNVNALELDDSALYLCASSPDRFTEAFFGQGTRLTVV.

This chain connects TRBV27 to TRBJ2-2; D is unclear. This CDR3 has 15 residues. From germline, CDR1 is MNHEY and CDR2 SMNVEV (reference sequence). The V end lost 1 base, the J end lost 7 bases, and 13 bases lay between the germline ends. The CDR3, as DNA: TGTGCCAGCAGTTTATATTGGGGATCGGACGGGGAGCTGTTTTTT. As protein: CASSLYWGSDGELFF.

The J gene is TRBJ1-4, the V gene TRBV30; TRBD1 is a possible D gene (6 bases). This CDR3 is 15 amino acids long. Germline lookup yields CDR1 GTSNPN and CDR2 SVGIG (reference sequence). V was trimmed by 0 bases and J by 8 bases, leaving 16 bases between them. The CDR3 loop is CAWSVRGGAEEKLFF. The CDR3, as DNA: TGTGCCTGGAGTGTACGTGGGGGGGCGGAAGAAAAACTGTTTTTT.

The V and J genes are TRBV5-6 and TRBJ1-6; D is unclear. The CDR3 loop spans 12 amino acids. The V end was cut by 1 base, the J end by 8 bases, with 4 bases between. Germline CDR1 and CDR2: SGHDT and YYEEEE. CDR3 nucleotide sequence: TGTGCCAGCAGCTTGATCGATTCACCCCTCCACTTT. It codes for CASSLIDSPLHF.